One sample yielded the 21 T cell receptor beta chains listed below, sequenced in a study of shared clonotypes between healthy human individuals. Positive CCR7 selection of CD45RO-negative cells yielded the naive CD8 cells, and terminally differentiated effector memory CD45RA+ cells were excluded. The method was immunoSEQ multiplex PCR; TCRdb's version includes in-frame clones alone and lacks a portion of them. The sample has over 2 million clones; roughly 94% are singletons. The sample consisted of naive CD8+ T cells sorted from blood. These receptors all come from a man in his late teens or twenties in good health.

CDR3 in amino acids: CASATGSNQPQHF. For the CDR3, the DNA is TGTGCCAGCGCGACAGGGAGCAATCAGCCCCAGCATTTT. The chain is built from TRBV19 and TRBJ1-5, with 7 positions matching TRBD1. Germline CDR1 and CDR2: LNHDA and SQIVND (reference sequence). CDR3 length: 13 residues. J lost 1 base, V lost 9 bases, and 3 bases had no gene match.

This rearrangement joins TRBV19 to TRBJ2-1; 8 bases match TRBD2. Trimming at V came to 6 bases and at J to 10 bases, leaving 8 bases not matched to a gene. Germline V gives CDR1 LNHDA, CDR2 SQIVND (reference sequence). The CDR3 loop spans 13 amino acids. CDR3 coding DNA: TGTGCCAGTAGCAACGGACTAGCTGCCGAGCAGTTCTTC. It translates to CASSNGLAAEQFF.

V usage is TRBV19 and J usage is TRBJ2-3, with TRBD1 identical over 7 bases. V was clipped by 3 bases and J by 3 bases; unmatched bases: 9. The CDR3 is 16 amino acids. Germline V gene lookup returns CDR1 LNHDA and CDR2 SQIVND (reference sequence). CDR3 bases: TGTGCCAGTAGTATTGGGACAGCACCTCGGACAGATACGCAGTATTTT. Translated, it gives CASSIGTAPRTDTQYF.

This clone appeared once. This CDR3 is CASSRLWDIAETQYF. The DNA for the CDR3 is TGCGCCAGCAGCCGACTATGGGACATCGCGGAGACCCAGTACTTC. The chain recombines TRBV4-3 with TRBJ2-5; TRBD1 is a possible D gene (6 bases). Germline CDR1 reads LGHNA; CDR2 reads YSLEER. This CDR3 has 15 residues. V lost 4 bases and J 5 bases, leaving 17 bases between the germline ends.

A word on this clone: One end of the junction does not line up with germline, which may come from a read error. V is TRBV7-7 and J is TRBJ1-1; perhaps TRBD1 as D (5 bases). This CDR3 contains 16 residues. The germline V gene has CDR1 SSHAT and CDR2 FNYEAQ (reference sequence). CDR3 region: CASSLAILFRDTEAFF. In nucleotides, the CDR3 is TGTGCTAGCAGCTTAGCGATTTTATTCAGGGACACTGAAGCTTTCTTT.

This chain joins TRBV7-9 and TRBJ2-7, with 9 bases that match TRBD1. This CDR3 contains 15 residues. V was clipped by 4 bases and J by 5 bases; unmatched bases: 9. Germline-derived CDR1 and CDR2 are SEHNR and FQNEAQ (reference sequence). CDR3 amino acids: CASSYPGTGQHEQYF. CDR3 DNA: TGTGCCAGCAGCTACCCCGGGACAGGGCAACACGAGCAGTACTTC.

As to this clone: The same CDR3 also results from other DNA sequences found in this sample. The rearrangement links TRBV28 to TRBJ2-7, with D uncertain. CDR1 and CDR2 from the germline V gene are MDHEN and SYDVKM. The CDR3 runs to 14 residues. The germline V and J ends were trimmed by 2 bases and 4 bases, with 12 bases remaining between them. In nucleotides, the CDR3 is TGTGCCAGCAGTTTAACCCGACGTACTTACGAGCAGTACTTC. Protein sequence: CASSLTRRTYEQYF.

The rearrangement uses TRBV6-5 and TRBJ2-1; TRBD2 is a possible D gene (6 bases). The CDR3 spans 15 residues. Trimming removed 1 base at V and 3 bases at J, with 10 bases between. Germline V CDR1 and CDR2: MNHEY, SVGAGI. The CDR3 DNA reads TGTGCCAGCAGTTACTTGCGGGAAGGCTACAATGAGCAGTTCTTC. It is translated as CASSYLREGYNEQFF.

The chain is built from TRBV4-3 and TRBJ2-1; D call uncertain. The CDR3 is 16 amino acids. V lost 0 bases, J lost 0 bases, and 9 bases lay in between. CDR1 and CDR2 from the germline V gene are LGHNA and YSLEER. The CDR3 nucleotides are TGCGCCAGCAGCCAAGATGTACACAGCTCCTACAATGAGCAGTTCTTC. Amino acid sequence: CASSQDVHSSYNEQFF.

The J gene is TRBJ1-6, the V gene TRBV28; TRBD1 matches 9 bases. Germline loops: CDR1 MDHEN, CDR2 SYDVKM. With V trimmed by 9 bases and J by 8 bases, 11 bases remained unmatched. CDR3 size: 15 residues. DNA of the CDR3: TGTGCCAGTTTCCCGGGACAGGGTTTATATTCACCCCTCCACTTT. It codes for CASFPGQGLYSPLHF.

The chain links TRBV18 to TRBJ2-2, with D perhaps TRBD2 (6 bases). In germline, CDR1 is KGHSH, CDR2 LQKENI. The CDR3 is made up of 14 amino acids. V lost 11 bases and J 4 bases, leaving 17 bases between the germline ends. CDR3 loop: CAGKRDFSTGELFF. The CDR3 DNA sequence: TGTGCCGGAAAACGGGACTTTTCCACCGGGGAGCTGTTTTTT.

The rearrangement joins TRBV11-3 to TRBJ2-7; possibly TRBD1 or TRBD2 for D (5 bases each). Germline lookup yields CDR1 SGHNT and CDR2 YENEEA. V gave up 5 bases and J gave up 0 bases, with 8 bases separating them. The CDR3 has 13 residues. This CDR3 reads CASSHGTSYEQYF. CDR3 nucleotides: TGTGCCAGCAGCCACGGGACCTCCTACGAGCAGTACTTC.

The rearrangement uses TRBV19 and TRBJ2-1; tentative D call: TRBD1 (5 bases). Germline loops: CDR1 LNHDA, CDR2 SQIVND (reference sequence). The ends were cut back, 6 bases at V and 1 base at J, with 7 bases in the middle. The CDR3 contains 13 residues. The CDR3: CASRQASYNEQFF. The CDR3 DNA sequence: TGTGCCAGTAGACAGGCTTCCTACAATGAGCAGTTCTTC.

This sequence joins TRBV28 and TRBJ1-5; TRBD1 matches at 9 bases. J gave up 6 bases and V 3 bases, and 6 bases lay outside the gene matches. The germline V gene has CDR1 MDHEN and CDR2 SYDVKM. This CDR3 is 15 amino acids long. CDR3 sequence: CASSFRTGARQPQHF. CDR3 nucleotide sequence: TGTGCCAGCAGTTTTAGGACAGGGGCCCGTCAGCCCCAGCATTTT.

The CDR3 DNA follows: TGTGCCAGCAGTTACCCCTCCCGCCGGACCTACGAGCAGTACTTC. Its protein product is CASSYPSRRTYEQYF. The chain recombines TRBV6-5 with TRBJ2-7; the D is unclear. There are 15 residues in the CDR3. The V end lost 2 bases, the J end lost 2 bases, and 13 bases lay between the germline ends. From germline, CDR1 is MNHEY and CDR2 SVGAGI.

The chain carries TRBV7-6 and TRBJ2-4; D is possibly TRBD1 (5 bases). V was pared by 2 bases and J by 8 bases, with 10 bases between. The CDR3 extends over 13 amino acids. Germline V CDR1 and CDR2: SGHVS, FNYEAQ. The CDR3 is CASSLFQGDIQYF. The CDR3, as DNA: TGTGCCAGCAGCTTATTCCAGGGTGACATTCAGTACTTC.

The chain uses TRBV12-5 and TRBJ2-7; the D call may be TRBD1 or TRBD2 (5 bases each). Germline values: CDR1 LGHNT, CDR2 FRNRAP. This CDR3 contains 14 residues. Trimming shortened V by 7 bases and J by 3 bases, and 16 bases separated the two germline ends. The CDR3 DNA follows: TGTGCTAGTGCGGTGGGGACGGGGTACTACGAGCAGTACTTC. Residues: CASAVGTGYYEQYF.

This chain uses TRBV29-1 with TRBJ2-7; unclear D gene. CDR3 size: 11 residues. V gave up 5 bases and J gave up 4 bases, with 9 bases separating them. Germline lookup yields CDR1 SQVTM and CDR2 ANQGSEA. The CDR3 loop is CSVMISYEQYF. In DNA form, the CDR3 reads TGCAGCGTTATGATCTCGTACGAGCAGTACTTC.

The chain has TRBV19 and TRBJ1-1, with TRBD1 matching over 10 bases. Germline CDR1 LNHDA, CDR2 SQIVND (reference sequence). With 5 bases clipped from V and 0 bases from J, the junction kept 15 bases outside the gene matches. The CDR3 has 19 amino acids. Here the CDR3 reads CASSPDPTGTGVVNTEAFF. CDR3 coding DNA: TGTGCCAGTAGTCCAGATCCTACCGGGACAGGGGTTGTGAACACTGAAGCTTTCTTT.

The chain has TRBV7-9 and TRBJ2-1; D is unclear. The CDR3 is 14 amino acids. The V end was cut by 3 bases, the J end by 3 bases, with 9 bases between. Germline V gives CDR1 SEHNR, CDR2 FQNEAQ (reference sequence). The DNA of the CDR3 is TGTGCCAGCAGCTTGGGCTTCGGCTACAATGAGCAGTTCTTC. This codes for CASSLGFGYNEQFF.

The rearrangement links TRBV7-9 to TRBJ2-7; D unclear. The CDR3 loop spans 13 amino acids. From germline, CDR1 is SEHNR and CDR2 FQNEAQ (reference sequence). Trimming stripped 1 base from V and 3 bases from J, with 7 bases between. DNA of the CDR3: TGTGCCAGCAGCTTAGACAACGGCTACGAGCAGTACTTC. Protein: CASSLDNGYEQYF.